The 4 T cell receptor beta chains listed next were all sequenced from one sample in a study of control samples from healthy donors and cancer patients. The protocol was immunoSEQ multiplex PCR, while the TCRdb copy is restricted to in-frame clones and leaves out a portion. The profile shows roughly 150,000 clones, around 90% of them singletons. Source material: blood. The source of these receptors is a woman aged 30 to 39 in good health.

This chain links TRBV4-3 with TRBJ2-2; D is perhaps TRBD1 (6 bases). V dropped 0 bases and J dropped 6 bases, with 14 bases sitting between them. The CDR3 has 16 amino acids. Germline loops: CDR1 LGHNA, CDR2 YSLEER. Written as DNA, the CDR3 is TGCGCCAGCAGCCAAGATGTTCAGGGGAGATCCGGGGAGCTGTTTTTT. Protein product: CASSQDVQGRSGELFF.

This chain links TRBV12-3 or TRBV12-4 with TRBJ2-5, with a possible D match to TRBD2 (5 bases). Trimming removed 6 bases at V and 0 bases at J, with 8 bases between. This CDR3 contains 13 residues. CDR3 DNA: TGTGCCAGCAGGGACGGGAACCAAGAGACCCAGTACTTC. Residues: CASRDGNQETQYF.

This clone was recorded only once. The chain uses TRBV7-9 and TRBJ2-5; 11 bases line up with TRBD2. This CDR3 is 15 amino acids long. From germline, CDR1 is SEHNR and CDR2 FQNEAQ (reference sequence). The CDR3 reads CAIRVAGGPWETQYF. The CDR3 coding sequence is TGTGCTATTAGAGTAGCGGGAGGGCCATGGGAGACCCAGTACTTC.

This chain joins TRBV5-8 and TRBJ2-2; D might be TRBD2 (6 bases). The V gene lost 0 bases and the J gene lost 7 bases, with 10 bases spanning the gap. This CDR3 region has 14 residues. The germline CDR1 and CDR2 sequences are SGHTS and YDEGEE. CDR3: CASSLAWRGGELFF. The CDR3 region has the DNA TGTGCCAGCAGCTTGGCCTGGCGGGGCGGGGAGCTGTTTTTT.